This T cell receptor (beta chain) was retrieved from a study of blood T cell repertoires in COVID-19. Overall study context: Samples taken during acute and convalescent COVID-19 were collected in the United States, Italy and Spain. Sources were T cells, B-cell-depleted T cells, or PBMCs; the material itself was cDNA or gDNA.

Between the trimmed V and J ends, which lost 7 bases and 8 bases, there was a span of 11 bases. Looked up from germline, CDR1 is LNHDA and CDR2 is SQIVND (reference sequence). The CDR3 has 11 amino acids. Sequencing was performed with immunoSEQ multiplex PCR; in TCRdb, only in-frame clones are kept and a portion is missing. The data show roughly 250,000 clones, around nine tenths seen once. The gene calls are TRBV19 and TRBJ1-2; D gene uncertain. The sequence derives from a woman between 40 and 55 years old who had recovered from COVID-19. The specimen sequenced was peripheral blood. This chain's CDR3 is CASTGYSGYTF. In DNA form, the CDR3 reads TGTGCCAGTACGGGGTACTCGGGCTACACCTTC. The complete variable domain, with remaining parts taken from reference TRBV19 and TRBJ1-2, reads DGGITQSPKYLFRKEGQNVTLSCEQNLNHDAMYWYRQDPGQGLRLIYYSQIVNDFQKGDIAEGYSVSREKKESFPLTVTSAQKNPTAFYLCASTGYSGYTFGSGTRLTVV.